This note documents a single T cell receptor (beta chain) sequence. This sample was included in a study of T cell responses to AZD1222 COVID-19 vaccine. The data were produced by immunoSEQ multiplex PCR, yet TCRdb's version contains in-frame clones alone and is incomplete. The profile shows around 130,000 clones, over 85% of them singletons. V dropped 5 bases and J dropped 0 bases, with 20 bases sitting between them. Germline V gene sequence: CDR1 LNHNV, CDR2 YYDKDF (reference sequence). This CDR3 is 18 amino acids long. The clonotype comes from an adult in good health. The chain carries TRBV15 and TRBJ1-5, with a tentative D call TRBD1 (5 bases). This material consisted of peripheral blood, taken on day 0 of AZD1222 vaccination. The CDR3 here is CATSGGWGMGNSNQPQHF. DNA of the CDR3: TGTGCCACCAGCGGGGGGTGGGGAATGGGAAATAGCAATCAGCCCCAGCATTTT. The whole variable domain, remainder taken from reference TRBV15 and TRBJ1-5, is DAMVIQNPRYQVTQFGKPVTLSCSQTLNHNVMYWYQQKSSQAPKLLFHYYDKDFNNEADTPDNFQSRRPNTSFCFLDIRSPGLGDTAMYLCATSGGWGMGNSNQPQHFGDGTRLSIL.